This T cell receptor (beta chain) came from a study of Ad26.COV2.S vaccination and SARS-CoV-2 variants. Study results and limitations: Relative to placebo recipients, vaccine recipients exhibited elevated spike-specific TCR breadth.

A word on this clone: As yet, its antigen is unknown.

Sequencing was performed with immunoSEQ multiplex PCR; in TCRdb, only in-frame clones are kept and a portion is missing. Counted here are about 480,000 clones, around 88% occurring once; the ten biggest clones make up around 13%. The treatment is: some 20 received Ad26.COV2.S at low or high dose, single or two shots; about 5 received placebo; per-sample allocation not given. The investigators took samples on day 63 after the first vaccine or placebo injection. At a Boston site, the person donating was an adult of 18-55 years. Ad26 vector vaccine expressed Wuhan-strain SARS-CoV-2 spike. V lost 3 bases to trimming and J lost 5 bases, with 17 bases between them. CDR1 is SGHKS and CDR2 is YYEKEE in the germline V gene (reference sequence). The CDR3 is 15 amino acids.

The J gene is TRBJ1-1, the V gene TRBV5-5; unclear D gene. The sequence was obtained from a person between 18 and 60 years old who received the Ad26.COV2.S COVID-19 vaccine or a placebo. Sample: peripheral blood, taken in a trial of Ad26.COV2.S vaccine versus placebo. The CDR3 region has the DNA TGTGCCAGCAGCTACAATATCGCGGGTAGGACTGAAGCTTTCTTT. Translated, it gives CASSYNIAGRTEAFF.